This T cell receptor beta chain emerged from a study of CD8+ T cells in alopecia areata. As for treatment: oral pan-JAK inhibitor, 5-10 mg twice daily. Isolated RNA was reverse transcribed into cDNA used as the sequencing template. The table came from immunoSEQ multiplex PCR; TCRdb's copy has only in-frame clones and leaves some out. The sample consists of 120,000 to 150,000 clones, 86% of them appearing once. Germline V gives CDR1 SGHRS, CDR2 YFSETQ. The CDR3 covers 17 residues. The V and J ends lost 4 bases and 0 bases, in that order; junction bases with no gene match: 7. The chain links TRBV5-1 to TRBJ2-5, with TRBD2 matching over 12 bases. Sequencing was performed on CD8+ T cells sorted from blood, taken at week 4, from a patient treated with tofacitinib. This clonotype was sampled from a human donor with alopecia areata. CDR3 coding DNA: TGCGCCAGCAGCGAGGGCCTAGCGGGAGGGTACCAAGAGACCCAGTACTTC. Protein: CASSEGLAGGYQETQYF. The full variable domain, in which reference TRBV5-1 and TRBJ2-5 provide the parts outside the CDR3, is KAGVTQTPRYLIKTRGQQVTLSCSPISGHRSVSWYQQTPGQGLQFLFEYFSETQRNKGNFPGRFSGRQFSNSRSEMNVSTLELGDSALYLCASSEGLAGGYQETQYFGPGTRLLVL.